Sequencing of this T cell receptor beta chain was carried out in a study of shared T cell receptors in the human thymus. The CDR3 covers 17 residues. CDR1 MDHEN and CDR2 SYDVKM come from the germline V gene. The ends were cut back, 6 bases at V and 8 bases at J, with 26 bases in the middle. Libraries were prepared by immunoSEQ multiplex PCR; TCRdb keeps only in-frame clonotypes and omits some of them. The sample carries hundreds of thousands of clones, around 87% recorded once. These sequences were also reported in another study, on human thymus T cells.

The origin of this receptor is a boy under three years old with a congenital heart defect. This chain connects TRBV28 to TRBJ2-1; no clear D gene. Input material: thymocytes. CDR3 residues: CASRIHKQFPRLYEQFF. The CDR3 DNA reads TGTGCCAGCAGGATACACAAGCAGTTTCCCAGACTTTATGAGCAGTTCTTC.